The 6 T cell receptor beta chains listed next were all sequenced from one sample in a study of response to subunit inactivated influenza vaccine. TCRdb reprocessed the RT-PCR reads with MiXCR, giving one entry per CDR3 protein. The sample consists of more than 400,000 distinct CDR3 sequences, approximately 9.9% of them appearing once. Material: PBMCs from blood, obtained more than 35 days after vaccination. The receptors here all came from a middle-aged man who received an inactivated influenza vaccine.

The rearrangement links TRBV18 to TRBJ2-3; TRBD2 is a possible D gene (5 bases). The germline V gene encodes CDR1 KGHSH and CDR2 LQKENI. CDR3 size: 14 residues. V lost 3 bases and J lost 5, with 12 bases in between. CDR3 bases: TGTGCCAGCTCACCTTTGGCACGGGGAGATACGCAGTATTTT. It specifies CASSPLARGDTQYF. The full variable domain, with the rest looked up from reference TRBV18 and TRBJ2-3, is NAGVMQNPRHLVRRRGQEARLRCSPMKGHSHVYWYRQLPEEGLKFMVYLQKENIIDESGMPKERFSAEFPKEGPSILRIQQVVRGDSAAYFCASSPLARGDTQYFGPGTRLTVL.

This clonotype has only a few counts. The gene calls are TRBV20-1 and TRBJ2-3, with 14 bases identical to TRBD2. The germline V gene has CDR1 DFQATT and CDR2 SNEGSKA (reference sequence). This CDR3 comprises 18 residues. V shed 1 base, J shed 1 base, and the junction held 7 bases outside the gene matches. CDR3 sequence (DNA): TGCAGTGCTAGAGGGCCCGGGACTAGCGGGGGACGCACAGATACGCAGTATTTT. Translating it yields CSARGPGTSGGRTDTQYF.

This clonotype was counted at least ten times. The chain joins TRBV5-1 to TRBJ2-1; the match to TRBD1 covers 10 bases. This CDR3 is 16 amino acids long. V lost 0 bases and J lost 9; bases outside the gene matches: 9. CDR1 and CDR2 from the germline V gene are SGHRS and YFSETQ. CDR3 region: CASSLVVTGGGIEQFF. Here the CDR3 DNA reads TGCGCCAGCAGCTTGGTTGTGACAGGGGGCGGGATTGAGCAGTTCTTC.

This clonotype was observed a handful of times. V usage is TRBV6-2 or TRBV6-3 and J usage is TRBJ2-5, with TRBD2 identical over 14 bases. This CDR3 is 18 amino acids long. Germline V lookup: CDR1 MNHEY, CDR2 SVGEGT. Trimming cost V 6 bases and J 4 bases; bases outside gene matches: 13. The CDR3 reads CASSPQRRLAGGPETQYF. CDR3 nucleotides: TGTGCCAGCAGCCCGCAGAGAAGACTAGCGGGAGGGCCAGAGACCCAGTACTTC.

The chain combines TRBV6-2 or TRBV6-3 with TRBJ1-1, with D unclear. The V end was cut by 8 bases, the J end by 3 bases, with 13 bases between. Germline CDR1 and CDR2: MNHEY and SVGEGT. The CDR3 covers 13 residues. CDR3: CASHPYMDTEAFF. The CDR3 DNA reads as TGTGCCAGCCACCCTTATATGGACACTGAAGCTTTCTTT.

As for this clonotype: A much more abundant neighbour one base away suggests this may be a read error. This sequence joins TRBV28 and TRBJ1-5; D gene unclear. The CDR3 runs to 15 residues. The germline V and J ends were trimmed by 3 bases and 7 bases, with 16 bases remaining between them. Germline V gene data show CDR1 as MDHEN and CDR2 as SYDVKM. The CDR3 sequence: CASSFWRSNKQPQHF. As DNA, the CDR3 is TGTGCCAGCAGTTTTTGGAGATCGAACAAACAGCCCCAGCATTTT.